Below are 7 T cell receptor beta chains sequenced from a single sample in a study of cytomegalovirus exposure and HLA in healthy donors. The study ran its PCR with 60 Vbeta and 13 Jbeta primers. Sequenced by immunoSEQ multiplex PCR; TCRdb stores in-frame clones only, minus some. The sample has about 190,000 clones, 80% to 85% seen once. Sequencing used PBMCs. All receptors come from a man aged 35 to 55 in good health and CMV-seropositive.

The V call is TRBV5-1, the J call TRBJ1-1; D remains unclear. Germline lookup yields CDR1 SGHRS and CDR2 YFSETQ. CDR3 length: 13 residues. The germline V and J ends were trimmed by 3 bases and 4 bases, with 10 bases remaining between them. DNA of the CDR3: TGCGCCAGCAGCTCGCGAGGGTCCACTGAAGCTTTCTTT. Translation: CASSSRGSTEAFF.

Worth noting for this clone: The junction differs from germline at one of its ends, possibly a read error. The rearrangement joins TRBV7-7 to TRBJ2-5, with 7 bases that match TRBD1. CDR1 is SSHAT and CDR2 is FNYEAQ in the germline V gene (reference sequence). There are 14 residues in the CDR3. The CDR3 coding sequence is TGTGCTAGCAGCCCCCGGACAGGCCAAGAGACCCAGTACTTC. It translates to CASSPRTGQETQYF. The variable domain in full, with the rest retrieved from reference TRBV7-7 and TRBJ2-5, is GAGVSQSPRYKVTKRGQDVTLRCDPISSHATLYWYQQALGQGPEFLTYFNYEAQPDKSGLPSDRFSAERPEGSISTLTIQRTEQRDSAMYRCASSPRTGQETQYFGPGTRLLVL.

This chain connects TRBV4-2 to TRBJ1-2; 9 nucleotides align to TRBD1. J gave up 4 bases and V 0 bases, and 9 bases lay outside the gene matches. CDR3 length equals 17 residues. Germline CDR1 LGHNA, CDR2 YNFKEQ. The CDR3 region is CASSQDLWDRDGYGYTF. For the CDR3, the DNA is TGTGCCAGCAGCCAAGATCTTTGGGACAGGGATGGCTATGGCTACACCTTC.

The V gene is TRBV5-4, the J gene TRBJ2-7, with 12 positions matching TRBD1. Germline assignment: CDR1 SGHNT and CDR2 YYREEE (reference sequence). Losses at the gene ends were 6 bases for V and 7 bases for J; bases not matched to a gene: 14. The CDR3 has 16 residues. The CDR3 spells CASTTRPGQGAREQYF. The CDR3 DNA reads as TGTGCCAGCACCACCCGCCCGGGACAGGGGGCGCGAGAGCAGTACTTC.

The rearrangement links TRBV28 to TRBJ1-3; possibly TRBD1 for D (5 bases). The CDR3 covers 15 residues. The V and J ends lost 2 bases and 2 bases respectively, with 10 bases between them. The germline V gene encodes CDR1 MDHEN and CDR2 SYDVKM. In DNA form, the CDR3 reads TGTGCCAGCAGTTTACTCCGGGGGGCTGGAAACACCATATATTTT. Protein product: CASSLLRGAGNTIYF.

This chain connects TRBV28 to TRBJ2-7, with D possibly matching TRBD1 (6 bases). CDR1 MDHEN and CDR2 SYDVKM come from the germline V gene. This CDR3 has 15 amino acids. The V gene lost 4 bases and the J gene lost 1 base, with 14 bases spanning the gap. The CDR3 DNA is TGTGCCAGCAGTTCAATATTTGGACAGTCCTACGAGCAGTACTTC. Translation gives CASSSIFGQSYEQYF. The full variable domain, completed using reference TRBV28 and TRBJ2-7, is DVKVTQSSRYLVKRTGEKVFLECVQDMDHENMFWYRQDPGLGLRLIYFSYDVKMKEKGDIPEGYSVSREKKERFSLILESASTNQTSMYLCASSSIFGQSYEQYFGPGTRLTVT.

This rearrangement joins TRBV5-1 to TRBJ2-7; TRBD2 is a possible D gene (6 bases). Trimming took off 3 bases at V and 2 bases at J, with 15 bases between the two ends. The germline CDR1 and CDR2 sequences are SGHRS and YFSETQ. This CDR3 spans 15 amino acids. The CDR3 coding sequence is TGCGCCAGCAGCTATGGGGGGTCCTACCCCTACGAGCAGTACTTC. Its protein product is CASSYGGSYPYEQYF.